One and the same sample provided the 9 T cell receptor beta chains below, sequenced in a study of resident and recirculating memory T cells in vitiligo. TCRdb's copy holds only in-frame clones and misses some; the assay was immunoSEQ multiplex PCR. Of roughly 42,000 clones in the sample, 85% to 95% were seen once. Sequencing used blood. The receptor set was obtained from a male donor with vitiligo.

The chain links TRBV5-6 to TRBJ2-1, with D possibly TRBD2 on 7 matching bases. The CDR3 consists of 12 residues. The ends were cut back, 4 bases at V and 16 bases at J, with 18 bases in the middle. CDR1 is SGHDT and CDR2 is YYEEEE in the germline V gene. The CDR3 coding sequence is TGTGCCAGCAGCCCTGGAGGGACGGGGGGCTTCTTC. The encoded protein is CASSPGGTGGFF.

The chain has TRBV4-1 and TRBJ2-3; D may be TRBD1 (5 bases). Per the germline V gene, CDR1 is MGHRA and CDR2 is YSYEKL. V shed 0 bases and J shed 1 base, with 8 bases lying between them. The CDR3 consists of 15 residues. In DNA form, the CDR3 reads TGCGCCAGCAGCCAAGAAATAGGGGGCACAGATACGCAGTATTTT. Its translation: CASSQEIGGTDTQYF.

The V gene is TRBV20-1, the J gene TRBJ2-4, with a possible D match to TRBD1 (5 bases). Germline-derived CDR1 and CDR2 are DFQATT and SNEGSKA (reference sequence). This CDR3 region has 11 residues. V was cut by 2 bases and J by 9 bases, with 8 bases left in between. The CDR3 loop is CSARQGSIQYF. CDR3 sequence (DNA): TGCAGTGCTAGACAGGGTAGCATTCAGTACTTC.

The V call is TRBV5-6, the J call TRBJ1-2; 7 bases agree with TRBD1. The CDR3 is 15 amino acids. CDR1 is SGHDT and CDR2 is YYEEEE in the germline V gene. Trimming removed 0 bases from V and 8 bases from J; junction bases left unmatched: 10. DNA for the CDR3: TGTGCCAGCAGCTTGGACTCAGGGGGACGGCAGGGCTACACCTTC. Protein sequence: CASSLDSGGRQGYTF.

V usage is TRBV6-5 and J usage is TRBJ1-1; TRBD1 matches 7 bases. CDR3 length: 13 amino acids. Germline lookup yields CDR1 MNHEY and CDR2 SVGAGI. The V segment lost 5 bases and the J segment 10 bases; nucleotides outside the gene matches: 10. CDR3 sequence: CASSDGTARGAFF. The CDR3 region has the DNA TGTGCCAGCAGTGACGGGACAGCGAGGGGAGCTTTCTTT.

This chain links TRBV12-2 with TRBJ2-7; the D call TRBD1 from the table was never checked on the DNA. TRBV12-2 is an annotated pseudogene. The CDR3 length is 18 residues. Here the CDR3 DNA reads TGTGCAAGCGACCCACCGGGACAGCCGTTTCAAGAGTACTACGAGCAGTACTTC. Its protein is CASDPPGQPFQEYYEQYF.

In this sample, this clone turned up once. This chain joins TRBV15 and TRBJ2-1; TRBD1 matches 10 bases. Germline CDR1 reads LNHNV; CDR2 reads YYDKDF (reference sequence). The CDR3 extends over 16 amino acids. The V and J ends lost 1 base and 4 bases, in that order; junction bases with no gene match: 4. CDR3 in DNA: TGTGCCACCAGCAGAGGAAGGGACAGGGGATACAATGAGCAGTTCTTC. It yields the protein CATSRGRDRGYNEQFF.

CDR3 coding DNA: TGTGCCAGCAGTGCGGCATGGGACAGAGGACACAATGAGCAGTTCTTC. The encoded protein is CASSAAWDRGHNEQFF. The rearrangement uses TRBV6-4 and TRBJ2-1; TRBD1 agrees at 7 bases. V was pared by 4 bases and J by 5 bases, with 11 bases of the junction left unmatched. The germline gives CDR1 MRHNA, CDR2 SNTAGT. This CDR3 contains 16 residues.

V is TRBV19 and J is TRBJ1-2, with 7 bases identical to TRBD1. The CDR3 extends over 15 amino acids. Germline V gives CDR1 LNHDA, CDR2 SQIVND (reference sequence). Losses at the gene ends were 2 bases for V and 4 bases for J; bases not matched to a gene: 7. CDR3 residues: CASSIPGTALYGYTF. DNA of the CDR3: TGTGCCAGTAGTATACCGGGGACAGCCCTCTATGGCTACACCTTC.